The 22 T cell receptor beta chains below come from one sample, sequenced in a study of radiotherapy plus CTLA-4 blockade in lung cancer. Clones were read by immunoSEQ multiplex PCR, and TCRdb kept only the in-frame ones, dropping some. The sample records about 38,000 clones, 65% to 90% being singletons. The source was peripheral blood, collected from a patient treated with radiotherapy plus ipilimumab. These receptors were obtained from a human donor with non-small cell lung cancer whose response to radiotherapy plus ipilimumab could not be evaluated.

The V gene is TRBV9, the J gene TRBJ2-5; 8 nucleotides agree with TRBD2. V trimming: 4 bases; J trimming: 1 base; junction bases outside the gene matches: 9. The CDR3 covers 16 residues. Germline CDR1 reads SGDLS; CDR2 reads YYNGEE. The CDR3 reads CASSTGGGRPQETQYF. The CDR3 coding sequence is TGTGCCAGCAGCACCGGGGGGGGGAGGCCCCAAGAGACCCAGTACTTC.

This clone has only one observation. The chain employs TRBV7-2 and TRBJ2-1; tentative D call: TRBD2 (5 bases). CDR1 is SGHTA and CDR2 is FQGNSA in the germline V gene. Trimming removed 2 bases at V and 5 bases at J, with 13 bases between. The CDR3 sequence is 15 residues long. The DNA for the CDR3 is TGTGCCAGCAGCTTAAGTGGTAGCGTGAACAATGAGCAGTTCTTC. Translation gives CASSLSGSVNNEQFF.

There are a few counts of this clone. The CDR3 region has the DNA TGTGCCAGCAGGGGGGTGGCGGGGGTCAGCAATCAGCCCCAGCATTTT. It translates to CASRGVAGVSNQPQHF. V usage is TRBV28 and J usage is TRBJ1-5; D perhaps matches TRBD1 (5 bases). The V end lost 6 bases, the J end lost 1 base, and 16 bases lay between the germline ends. The germline CDR1 and CDR2 sequences are MDHEN and SYDVKM. CDR3 length equals 16 residues.

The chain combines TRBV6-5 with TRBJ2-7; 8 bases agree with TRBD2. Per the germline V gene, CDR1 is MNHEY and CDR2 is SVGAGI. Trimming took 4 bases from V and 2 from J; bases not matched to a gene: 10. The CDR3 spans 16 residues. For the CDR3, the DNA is TGTGCCAGCAGTTTGTCCGGCGTCGGGGGGGCCTACGAGCAGTACTTC. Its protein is CASSLSGVGGAYEQYF.

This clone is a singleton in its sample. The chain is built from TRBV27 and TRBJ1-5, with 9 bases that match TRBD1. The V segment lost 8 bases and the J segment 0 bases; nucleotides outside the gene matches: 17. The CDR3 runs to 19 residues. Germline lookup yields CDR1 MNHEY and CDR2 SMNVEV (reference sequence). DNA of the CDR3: TGTGCCAGCGGTCAAAAATTTGGGACAGGGAGCACTAGCAATCAGCCCCAGCATTTT. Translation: CASGQKFGTGSTSNQPQHF.

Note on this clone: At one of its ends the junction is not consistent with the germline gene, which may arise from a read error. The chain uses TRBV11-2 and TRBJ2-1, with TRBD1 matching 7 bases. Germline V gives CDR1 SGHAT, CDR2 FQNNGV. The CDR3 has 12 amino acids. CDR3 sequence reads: CASSPTLQGPVF. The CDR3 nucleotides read TGTGCCAGCAGCCCCACTCTACAGGGGCCGGTCTTC.

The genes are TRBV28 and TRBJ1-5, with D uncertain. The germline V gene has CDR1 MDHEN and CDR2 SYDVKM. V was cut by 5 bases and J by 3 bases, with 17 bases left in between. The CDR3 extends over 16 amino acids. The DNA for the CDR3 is TGTGCCAGCAGTCCTAGCCGGGAAGGGATCAATCAGCCCCAGCATTTT. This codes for CASSPSREGINQPQHF.

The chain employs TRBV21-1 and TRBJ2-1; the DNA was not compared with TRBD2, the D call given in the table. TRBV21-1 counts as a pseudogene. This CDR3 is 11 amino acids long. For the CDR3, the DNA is TGTGCCAGCAGCCCCTCGGGGGGGCAGTTCTTC. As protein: CASSPSGGQFF.

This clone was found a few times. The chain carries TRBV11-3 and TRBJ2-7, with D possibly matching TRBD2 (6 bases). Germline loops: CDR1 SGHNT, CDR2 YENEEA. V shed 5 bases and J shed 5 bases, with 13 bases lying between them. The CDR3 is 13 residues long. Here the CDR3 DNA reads TGTGCCAGCAGCCCGGACGGGAGTCACGAGCAGTACTTC. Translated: CASSPDGSHEQYF.

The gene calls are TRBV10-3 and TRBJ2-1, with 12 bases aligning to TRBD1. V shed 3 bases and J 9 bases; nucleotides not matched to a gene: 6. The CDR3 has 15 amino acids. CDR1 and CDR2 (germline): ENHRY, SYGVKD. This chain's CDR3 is CAISDRDRGRSEQFF. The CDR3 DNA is TGTGCCATCAGTGATCGGGACAGGGGGCGGTCTGAGCAGTTCTTC.

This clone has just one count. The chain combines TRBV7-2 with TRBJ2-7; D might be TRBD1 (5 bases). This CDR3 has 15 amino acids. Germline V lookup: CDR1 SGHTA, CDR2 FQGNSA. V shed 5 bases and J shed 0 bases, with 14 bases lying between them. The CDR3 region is CASSGTGSSSYEQYF. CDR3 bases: TGTGCCAGCAGCGGCACAGGCTCCAGCTCCTACGAGCAGTACTTC.

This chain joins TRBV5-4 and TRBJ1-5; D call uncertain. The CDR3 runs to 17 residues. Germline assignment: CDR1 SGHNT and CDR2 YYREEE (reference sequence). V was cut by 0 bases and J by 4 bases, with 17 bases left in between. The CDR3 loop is CASSLADGLPKNQPQHF. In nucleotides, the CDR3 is TGTGCCAGCAGCTTGGCAGACGGACTGCCAAAAAATCAGCCCCAGCATTTT. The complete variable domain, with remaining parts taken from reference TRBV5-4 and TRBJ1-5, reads ETGVTQSPTHLIKTRGQQVTLRCSSQSGHNTVSWYQQALGQGPQFIFQYYREEENGRGNFPPRFSGLQFPNYSSELNVNALELDDSALYLCASSLADGLPKNQPQHFGDGTRLSIL.

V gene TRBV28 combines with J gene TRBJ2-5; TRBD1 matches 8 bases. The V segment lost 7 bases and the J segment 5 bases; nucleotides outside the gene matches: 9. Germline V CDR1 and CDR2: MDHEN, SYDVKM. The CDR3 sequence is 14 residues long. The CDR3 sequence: CASIGRGRWETQYF. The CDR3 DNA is TGTGCCAGCATAGGCAGGGGGCGCTGGGAGACCCAGTACTTC. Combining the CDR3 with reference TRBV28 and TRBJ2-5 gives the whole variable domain DVKVTQSSRYLVKRTGEKVFLECVQDMDHENMFWYRQDPGLGLRLIYFSYDVKMKEKGDIPEGYSVSREKKERFSLILESASTNQTSMYLCASIGRGRWETQYFGPGTRLLVL.

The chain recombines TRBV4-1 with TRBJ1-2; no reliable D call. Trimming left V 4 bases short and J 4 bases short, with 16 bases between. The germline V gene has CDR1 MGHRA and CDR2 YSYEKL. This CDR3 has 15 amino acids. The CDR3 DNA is TGCGCCAGCAGCCCTCGCCGACTACTCAGCTATGGCTACACCTTC. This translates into CASSPRRLLSYGYTF.

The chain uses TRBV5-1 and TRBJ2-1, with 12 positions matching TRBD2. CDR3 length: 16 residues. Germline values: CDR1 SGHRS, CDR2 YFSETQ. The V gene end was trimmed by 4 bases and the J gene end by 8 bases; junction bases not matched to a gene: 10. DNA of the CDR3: TGCGCCAGCAGCCCCCCGACTAGCGGGAGTTCCGATGAGCAGTTCTTC. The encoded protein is CASSPPTSGSSDEQFF. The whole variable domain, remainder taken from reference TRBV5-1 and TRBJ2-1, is KAGVTQTPRYLIKTRGQQVTLSCSPISGHRSVSWYQQTPGQGLQFLFEYFSETQRNKGNFPGRFSGRQFSNSRSEMNVSTLELGDSALYLCASSPPTSGSSDEQFFGPGTRLTVL.

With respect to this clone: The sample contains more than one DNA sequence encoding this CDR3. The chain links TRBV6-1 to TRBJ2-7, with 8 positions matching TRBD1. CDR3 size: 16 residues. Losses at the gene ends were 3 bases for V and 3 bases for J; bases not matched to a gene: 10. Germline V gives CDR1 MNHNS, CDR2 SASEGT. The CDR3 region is CASSEATGTGSYEQYF. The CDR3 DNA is TGTGCCAGCAGTGAGGCGACCGGGACAGGCAGCTACGAGCAGTACTTC.

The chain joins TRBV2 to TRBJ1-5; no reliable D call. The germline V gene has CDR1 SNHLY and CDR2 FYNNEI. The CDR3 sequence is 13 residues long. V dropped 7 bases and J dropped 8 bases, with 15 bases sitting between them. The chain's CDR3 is CASNIIKREPQHF. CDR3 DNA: TGTGCCAGCAATATCATAAAGAGGGAGCCCCAGCATTTT.

The CDR3 is CASSQGTGIGTIYF. CDR3 sequence (DNA): TGCGCCAGCAGCCAAGGGACAGGGATAGGCACCATATATTTT. The V gene is TRBV4-1, the J gene TRBJ1-3; TRBD1 agrees at 8 bases. This CDR3 comprises 14 residues. Looked up from germline, CDR1 is MGHRA and CDR2 is YSYEKL. V shed 1 base and J 9 bases; nucleotides not matched to a gene: 5.

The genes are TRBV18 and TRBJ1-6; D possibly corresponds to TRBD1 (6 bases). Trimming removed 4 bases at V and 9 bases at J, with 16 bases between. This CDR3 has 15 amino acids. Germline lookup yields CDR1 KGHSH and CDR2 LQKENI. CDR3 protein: CASSLPTGKSSPLHF. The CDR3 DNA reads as TGTGCCAGCTCACTCCCAACAGGGAAGAGTTCACCCCTCCACTTT.

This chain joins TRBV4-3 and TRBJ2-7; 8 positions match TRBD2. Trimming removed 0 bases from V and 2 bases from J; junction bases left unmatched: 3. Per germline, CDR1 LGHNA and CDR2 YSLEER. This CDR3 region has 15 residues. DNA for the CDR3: TGCGCCAGCAGCCAAGAAGCCGGGGGGGCCTACGAGCAGTACTTC. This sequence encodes CASSQEAGGAYEQYF.

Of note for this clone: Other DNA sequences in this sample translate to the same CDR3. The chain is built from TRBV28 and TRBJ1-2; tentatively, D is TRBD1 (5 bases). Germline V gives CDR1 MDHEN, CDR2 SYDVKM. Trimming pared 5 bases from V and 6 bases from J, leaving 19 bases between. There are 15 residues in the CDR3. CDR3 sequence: CASSVAGSMSDGYTF. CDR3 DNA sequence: TGTGCCAGCAGTGTCGCAGGGTCTATGTCTGATGGCTACACCTTC.

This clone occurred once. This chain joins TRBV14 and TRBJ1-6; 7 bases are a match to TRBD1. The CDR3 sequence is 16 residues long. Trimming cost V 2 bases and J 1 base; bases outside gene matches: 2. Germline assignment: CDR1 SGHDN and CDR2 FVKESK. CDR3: CASSQSGGSYNSPLHF. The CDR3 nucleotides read TGTGCCAGCAGCCAATCAGGGGGGTCCTATAATTCACCCCTCCACTTT. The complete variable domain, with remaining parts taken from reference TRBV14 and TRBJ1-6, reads EAGVTQFPSHSVIEKGQTVTLRCDPISGHDNLYWYRRVMGKEIKFLLHFVKESKQDESGMPNNRFLAERTGGTYSTLKVQPAELEDSGVYFCASSQSGGSYNSPLHFGNGTRLTVT.